This T cell receptor (beta chain) was identified in a study of early stage breast cancer tumors. Study context: Of fewer than 20 invasive breast tumors, about twelve were hormone receptor-positive, HER2-negative. Under 10 ER+/PR+/HER2- tumors were invasive ductal; a few were invasive lobular.

V was trimmed by 6 bases and J by 2 bases, leaving 19 bases between them. Germline CDR1 reads LGHNA; CDR2 reads YNFKEQ. The length of the CDR3 is 16 residues. This clone ranks as medium-sized (0.01 to 0.1%). Each sample had two DNA replicates, roughly 0.5 ug blood or roughly 1.6 ug tissue. The method was immunoSEQ multiplex PCR; TCRdb's version includes in-frame clones alone and lacks a portion of them. This table holds tens of thousands of clones, around 70% found once. The chain recombines TRBV4-2 with TRBJ1-2; D is ambiguous. Specimen: blood. The sequence derives from a person aged 50-59 years with breast cancer. The CDR3 is CASSPTLLGINYGYTF. The CDR3, as DNA: TGTGCCAGCAGTCCTACCCTTCTCGGGATAAACTATGGCTACACCTTC.